This entry describes one T cell receptor beta chain. This entry belongs to a study of blood T cell repertoires in COVID-19. TCRdb's copy holds only in-frame clones and misses some; the assay was immunoSEQ multiplex PCR. The table lists under 250,000 clones, 88% of them singletons. The clonotype was recovered from a man at least 80 years old with acute or convalescent COVID-19. Source material: peripheral blood.

CDR3 in DNA: TGTGCCAGCTCACCGGGAGGGAGGAACATTCAGTACTTC. This translates into CASSPGGRNIQYF. The V gene is TRBV18, the J gene TRBJ2-4; the match to TRBD2 covers 7 bases. CDR1 and CDR2 (germline): KGHSH, LQKENI. The CDR3 totals 13 residues. V was pared by 3 bases and J by 7 bases, with 3 bases of the junction left unmatched.